These 28 T cell receptor beta chains came from one sample sequenced in a study of beta chain features in type 1 diabetes. Sequencing targeted expressed TCRB transcripts, as all isolated RNA had been reverse transcribed. This table comes from immunoSEQ multiplex PCR, and its TCRdb copy is limited to in-frame clones, with some not included. This sample carries about 350,000 clones, 15% to 20% of them seen once, and the ten largest clones take 0.044%. The sequenced sample was naive CD4+ T cells from blood. All receptors derive from a woman aged 18-29 years in good health.

This clone was observed a handful of times. The chain couples TRBV30 to TRBJ2-1; 8 bases agree with TRBD1. With 3 bases clipped from V and 6 bases from J, the junction kept 13 bases outside the gene matches. This CDR3 spans 16 amino acids. CDR1 and CDR2 from the germline V gene are GTSNPN and SVGIG (reference sequence). The CDR3 DNA reads TGTGCCTGGAGAAGCAAACAGGGGGTGACCATCAATGAGCAGTTCTTC. Translating gives CAWRSKQGVTINEQFF.

This chain joins TRBV9 and TRBJ2-2; 9 nucleotides agree with TRBD2. CDR1 and CDR2 (germline): SGDLS, YYNGEE. Trimming at V came to 3 bases and at J to 12 bases, leaving 18 bases not matched to a gene. The length of the CDR3 is 17 residues. As DNA, the CDR3 is TGTGCCAGCAGCGGACGGGAAGGGCTAGCGGGACGAGGTCAGCTGTTTTTT. Translation: CASSGREGLAGRGQLFF.

This rearrangement joins TRBV4-1 to TRBJ2-5; 13 bases match TRBD2. Per the germline V gene, CDR1 is MGHRA and CDR2 is YSYEKL. J lost 5 bases, V lost 4 bases, and 7 bases had no gene match. This CDR3 has 16 amino acids. The CDR3 loop reads CASSRQTLAGGETQYF. CDR3 bases: TGCGCCAGCAGCCGCCAAACACTAGCGGGAGGGGAGACCCAGTACTTC.

This clone showed up just a few times. This sequence joins TRBV6-1 and TRBJ1-1; 9 bases match TRBD1. V lost 4 bases, J lost 4 bases, and 10 bases stayed unmatched. Germline V lookup: CDR1 MNHNS, CDR2 SASEGT. The CDR3 contains 16 residues. CDR3 sequence: CASSGLYRGPVTEAFF. The CDR3 nucleotides are TGTGCCAGCAGTGGCCTGTACAGGGGGCCTGTCACTGAAGCTTTCTTT.

This chain joins TRBV27 and TRBJ2-7; 9 bases agree with TRBD1. The CDR3 is 15 residues long. CDR1 is MNHEY, CDR2 SMNVEV, per germline (reference sequence). V was clipped by 5 bases and J by 3 bases; unmatched bases: 8. The CDR3 loop is CASSKGTGPSYEQYF. The CDR3 nucleotides are TGTGCCAGCAGTAAAGGGACAGGGCCAAGCTACGAGCAGTACTTC.

The gene calls are TRBV10-3 and TRBJ1-2, with D possibly TRBD1 on 5 matching bases. In germline, CDR1 is ENHRY, CDR2 SYGVKD. This CDR3 has 15 residues. The V gene lost 0 bases and the J gene lost 2 bases, with 10 bases spanning the gap. The CDR3 sequence is CAISESRGGNYGYTF. Written as DNA, the CDR3 is TGTGCCATCAGTGAGTCAAGGGGTGGGAACTATGGCTACACCTTC.

The CDR3 DNA is TGTGCCAGCTCACGGTCGGCGGGAGGAGTGTATGAGCAGTTCTTC. This codes for CASSRSAGGVYEQFF. The chain recombines TRBV18 with TRBJ2-1, with TRBD2 matching 8 bases. This CDR3 is 15 amino acids long. With V trimmed by 4 bases and J by 8 bases, 10 bases remained unmatched. CDR1 is KGHSH and CDR2 is LQKENI in the germline V gene.

The chain uses TRBV30 and TRBJ1-5, with TRBD1 as a possible D gene (6 bases). V lost 2 bases and J 3 bases, leaving 8 bases between the germline ends. The CDR3 extends over 13 amino acids. The germline CDR1 and CDR2 sequences are GTSNPN and SVGIG (reference sequence). CDR3 in amino acids: CAWSRGNNQPQHF. In DNA, the CDR3 is TGTGCCTGGAGTAGGGGGAACAATCAGCCCCAGCATTTT.

V is TRBV5-4 and J is TRBJ1-2, with 8 bases identical to TRBD1. Germline V gene sequence: CDR1 SGHNT, CDR2 YYREEE (reference sequence). The V gene end was trimmed by 4 bases and the J gene end by 7 bases; junction bases not matched to a gene: 9. There are 14 residues in the CDR3. CDR3 sequence: CASSPQGARGGYTF. The CDR3 DNA is TGTGCCAGCAGCCCGCAGGGGGCGCGAGGTGGCTACACCTTC.

This clone was found a few times. The chain uses TRBV30 and TRBJ2-7, with a possible D match to TRBD2 (5 bases). Trimming cost V 3 bases and J 6 bases, with 12 bases left between them. The CDR3 has 12 residues. Germline V gene sequence: CDR1 GTSNPN, CDR2 SVGIG (reference sequence). The CDR3 spells CAWRATRVEQYF. CDR3 DNA sequence: TGTGCCTGGAGAGCCACGAGGGTCGAGCAGTACTTC.

In its sample, this clone was seen a few times. This chain connects TRBV13 to TRBJ2-1; D unclear. The CDR3 is 15 residues long. Trimming pared 4 bases from V and 5 bases from J, leaving 15 bases between. Germline assignment: CDR1 PRHDT and CDR2 FYEKMQ (reference sequence). CDR3 nucleotides: TGTGCCAGCAGCTCCTTGTATGGAACAGACAATGAGCAGTTCTTC. Amino acid sequence: CASSSLYGTDNEQFF.

The chain links TRBV7-9 to TRBJ2-7; D is perhaps TRBD2 (6 bases). Trimming removed 2 bases from V and 3 bases from J, with 11 bases in between. Looked up from germline, CDR1 is SEHNR and CDR2 is FQNEAQ (reference sequence). This CDR3 is 14 amino acids long. The CDR3 is CASSLSAGNYEQYF. As DNA, the CDR3 is TGTGCCAGCAGCTTATCGGCGGGAAACTACGAGCAGTACTTC.

This chain joins TRBV5-4 and TRBJ2-5; 7 bases map to TRBD2. From germline, CDR1 is SGHNT and CDR2 YYREEE (reference sequence). The CDR3 runs to 16 residues. V lost 4 bases and J lost 1; bases outside the gene matches: 10. This CDR3 is CASSPGAGDRQETQYF. In DNA, the CDR3 is TGTGCCAGCAGCCCCGGGGCGGGAGATCGCCAAGAGACCCAGTACTTC.

The V and J genes are TRBV7-9 and TRBJ2-1; D might be TRBD1 (5 bases). Germline-derived CDR1 and CDR2 are SEHNR and FQNEAQ (reference sequence). The V end lost 6 bases, the J end lost 10 bases, and 16 bases lay between the germline ends. The CDR3 extends over 13 amino acids. CDR3 in DNA: TGTGCCAGCAGTTCAACATCTGGGGCCGAGCAGTTCTTC. Amino acid sequence: CASSSTSGAEQFF.

The chain carries TRBV29-1 and TRBJ1-5; possibly TRBD1 for D (5 bases). Germline CDR1 is SQVTM and CDR2 is ANQGSEA. The CDR3 runs 13 residues. V was pared by 5 bases and J by 1 base, with 9 bases between. CDR3 amino acids: CSVLGGSNQPQHF. The DNA for the CDR3 is TGCAGCGTTCTCGGGGGGAGCAATCAGCCCCAGCATTTT.

This clone has a handful of counts. This sequence joins TRBV5-6 and TRBJ2-4; no clear D. The germline gives CDR1 SGHDT, CDR2 YYEEEE. V was pared by 4 bases and J by 2 bases, with 13 bases between. The length of the CDR3 is 15 residues. CDR3 in DNA: TGTGCCAGCAGCCCCGGGTTTTCCTCCAAAAACATTCAGTACTTC. Translated, it gives CASSPGFSSKNIQYF. The full variable domain, its missing parts supplied by reference TRBV5-6 and TRBJ2-4, is DAGVTQSPTHLIKTRGQQVTLRCSPKSGHDTVSWYQQALGQGPQFIFQYYEEEERQRGNFPDRFSGHQFPNYSSELNVNALLLGDSALYLCASSPGFSSKNIQYFGAGTRLSVL.

This chain uses TRBV6-4 with TRBJ1-5; D unclear. The CDR3 consists of 15 residues. V dropped 6 bases and J dropped 0 bases, with 12 bases sitting between them. Germline assignment: CDR1 MRHNA and CDR2 SNTAGT. The CDR3 nucleotides read TGTGCCAGCAGCTTAGAGGGCAATAGCAATCAGCCCCAGCATTTT. This sequence encodes CASSLEGNSNQPQHF.

The chain uses TRBV5-4 and TRBJ1-2, with D perhaps TRBD1 (5 bases). This CDR3 spans 14 amino acids. Trimming took off 2 bases at V and 2 bases at J, with 10 bases between the two ends. The germline gives CDR1 SGHNT, CDR2 YYREEE (reference sequence). CDR3 DNA sequence: TGTGCCAGCAGCTTCCCGACAGAGAACTATGGCTACACCTTC. It yields the protein CASSFPTENYGYTF.

This clone was seen a handful of times. This chain joins TRBV9 and TRBJ1-1, with 7 bases lining up with TRBD1. Trimming cost V 1 base and J 6 bases; bases outside gene matches: 3. CDR3 size: 13 residues. Germline values: CDR1 SGDLS, CDR2 YYNGEE. This chain's CDR3 is CASSVYQGAEAFF. CDR3 DNA sequence: TGTGCCAGCAGCGTATACCAGGGGGCTGAAGCTTTCTTT.

The V gene is TRBV7-9, the J gene TRBJ1-1; 8 positions agree with TRBD1. Germline V lookup: CDR1 SEHNR, CDR2 FQNEAQ (reference sequence). V was pared by 5 bases and J by 1 base, with 6 bases of the junction left unmatched. This CDR3 has 15 residues. The CDR3 loop is CASSPFGQGNTEAFF. CDR3 in DNA: TGTGCCAGCAGCCCCTTTGGACAGGGGAACACTGAAGCTTTCTTT.

This sequence joins TRBV5-1 and TRBJ1-2; D possibly corresponds to TRBD1 (6 bases). Trimming pared 5 bases from V and 3 bases from J, leaving 20 bases between. This CDR3 is 16 amino acids long. CDR1 and CDR2 from the germline V gene are SGHRS and YFSETQ. The CDR3 sequence: CASSLGLQGIDYGYTF. Here the CDR3 DNA reads TGCGCCAGCAGTCTGGGGTTACAGGGTATCGACTATGGCTACACCTTC.

V is TRBV7-9 and J is TRBJ2-1; no firm D call. In germline, CDR1 is SEHNR, CDR2 FQNEAQ (reference sequence). The CDR3 is 15 residues long. Trimming pared 2 bases from V and 0 bases from J, leaving 8 bases between. In DNA, the CDR3 is TGTGCCAGCAGCTTACTAGGTTCCTCCTACAATGAGCAGTTCTTC. Its translation: CASSLLGSSYNEQFF.

The rearrangement uses TRBV6-1 and TRBJ2-7; D is uncertain. The length of the CDR3 is 12 residues. Germline CDR1 MNHNS, CDR2 SASEGT. V shed 7 bases and J shed 6 bases, with 13 bases lying between them. This CDR3 is CASTPQASEQYF. The CDR3 DNA reads as TGTGCCAGCACCCCGCAAGCTTCCGAGCAGTACTTC.

This clone came up a few times. The identical CDR3 is also encoded by other nucleotide sequences in the sample. V is TRBV20-1 and J is TRBJ1-2; maybe TRBD1 (6 bases). The CDR3 length is 11 residues. The ends were cut back, 6 bases at V and 4 bases at J, with 9 bases in the middle. Germline CDR1 reads DFQATT; CDR2 reads SNEGSKA (reference sequence). The CDR3 nucleotides are TGCAGTGCCCCGGACAGCTATGGCTACACCTTC. The encoded protein is CSAPDSYGYTF.

This clone was recorded a few times. The chain employs TRBV2 and TRBJ2-2, with 9 bases aligning to TRBD2. The CDR3 runs 14 residues. The germline V gene has CDR1 SNHLY and CDR2 FYNNEI. The V gene end was trimmed by 4 bases and the J gene end by 5 bases; junction bases not matched to a gene: 2. The CDR3 region has the DNA TGTGCCAGCAGTGGGCTAGCGGGAACCGGGGAGCTGTTTTTT. Protein product: CASSGLAGTGELFF.

There are a few counts of this clone. The chain combines TRBV30 with TRBJ2-7, with D perhaps matching TRBD2 (5 bases). The CDR3 consists of 14 residues. Germline CDR1 GTSNPN, CDR2 SVGIG (reference sequence). V was shortened by 0 bases and J by 2 bases, with 11 bases between the two germline ends. The DNA for the CDR3 is TGTGCCTGGAGTGTACAAGCGGTCCCCTACGAGCAGTACTTC. Its protein product is CAWSVQAVPYEQYF.

This clone occurred a few times. The V and J genes are TRBV27 and TRBJ2-5; 7 bases line up with TRBD1. After removal of 1 base from V and 0 bases from J, the junction contained 2 bases not matched to a gene. The CDR3 sequence is 15 residues long. Germline CDR1 reads MNHEY; CDR2 reads SMNVEV (reference sequence). This chain's CDR3 is CASSLYRGYQETQYF. CDR3 DNA: TGTGCCAGCAGTTTATACAGGGGATACCAAGAGACCCAGTACTTC.

This chain links TRBV10-3 with TRBJ2-7; D is uncertain. The CDR3 spans 13 residues. CDR1 is ENHRY and CDR2 is SYGVKD in the germline V gene. V lost 8 bases, J lost 3 bases, and 14 bases lay in between. This chain's CDR3 is CAIQVGRNYEQYF. CDR3 nucleotides: TGTGCCATCCAGGTCGGAAGGAACTACGAGCAGTACTTC.